The 6 T cell receptor beta chains presented below share a single source sample, sequenced in a study of cytomegalovirus exposure and HLA in healthy donors (dated by TCRdb to the late 2010s). Libraries were built with the immunoSEQ multiplex PCR assay. For the multiplex PCR, a mixture combining 60 forward primers for TCR Vbeta segments and 13 reverse primers for TCR Jbeta segments was used. The source is immuneACCESS, and TCRdb retained only in-frame sequences with V and J called. Part of the clones is not carried over; for the studies checked, unresolved V genes explain less than half of this, and the remainder is unexplained. The sample data list roughly 150,000 clones, and nearly 10% of these were observed just once. Clones ranked in the top ten supply 1.8% of the sample. Sequenced sample: PBMCs. These receptors were taken from a man aged 50-60 years in good health and CMV-seronegative.

This clone was found a few times. The V call is TRBV6-7, the J call TRBJ1-5; TRBD1 aligns across 7 bases. TRBV6-7 has ORF status, its function being uncertain. V trimming: 2 bases; J trimming: 5 bases; junction bases outside the gene matches: 6. The CDR3 contains 15 residues. CDR3 coding DNA: TGTGCCAGCAGTTACCCGACAGGGTCGCATCAGCCCCAGCATTTT. It specifies CASSYPTGSHQPQHF.

The rearrangement uses TRBV18 and TRBJ1-2; D is ambiguous. Between the trimmed V and J ends, which lost 3 bases and 6 bases, there was a span of 5 bases. This CDR3 comprises 11 residues. Per the germline V gene, CDR1 is KGHSH and CDR2 is LQKENI. The CDR3 DNA follows: TGTGCCAGCTCACCCGGGAATGGCTACACCTTC. Protein sequence: CASSPGNGYTF. Full variable domain (rest looked up from reference TRBV18 and TRBJ1-2): NAGVMQNPRHLVRRRGQEARLRCSPMKGHSHVYWYRQLPEEGLKFMVYLQKENIIDESGMPKERFSAEFPKEGPSILRIQQVVRGDSAAYFCASSPGNGYTFGSGTRLTVV.

This clone turned up a few times. The chain carries TRBV11-2 and TRBJ1-1; D might be TRBD1 (5 bases). Trimming took off 6 bases at V and 2 bases at J, with 13 bases between the two ends. This CDR3 has 14 amino acids. Looked up from germline, CDR1 is SGHAT and CDR2 is FQNNGV. The CDR3 bases are TGTGCCAGCAGTGTAGAAGGGGCTAACACTGAAGCTTTCTTT. As protein: CASSVEGANTEAFF. The full variable domain, its missing parts supplied by reference TRBV11-2 and TRBJ1-1, is EAGVAQSPRYKIIEKRQSVAFWCNPISGHATLYWYQQILGQGPKLLIQFQNNGVVDDSQLPKDRFSAERLKGVDSTLKIQPAKLEDSAVYLCASSVEGANTEAFFGQGTRLTVV.

The table lists this clone with a few counts. The chain carries TRBV5-6 and TRBJ2-3; D possibly corresponds to TRBD2 (6 bases). CDR1 SGHDT and CDR2 YYEEEE come from the germline V gene. The CDR3 extends over 17 amino acids. V lost 3 bases and J 5 bases, leaving 22 bases between the germline ends. For the CDR3, the DNA is TGTGCCAGCAGCTGGAGGGACGGTCACGAGGGGTTAGATACGCAGTATTTT. This encodes CASSWRDGHEGLDTQYF.

This clone was detected many times. This chain links TRBV6-5 with TRBJ2-1; 7 bases line up with TRBD2. Germline V CDR1 and CDR2: MNHEY, SVGAGI. V lost 6 bases to trimming and J lost 9 bases; unmatched junction nucleotides: 5. This CDR3 spans 12 amino acids. The CDR3 loop reads CASRTSGGEQFF. The CDR3 region has the DNA TGTGCCAGCAGGACGTCGGGGGGTGAGCAGTTCTTC.

In its sample, this clone was seen a few times. The V gene is TRBV6-1, the J gene TRBJ2-3, with D unclear. CDR1 and CDR2 from the germline V gene are MNHNS and SASEGT. CDR3 size: 12 residues. The V and J ends lost 6 bases and 4 bases respectively, with 8 bases between them. The CDR3 coding sequence is TGTGCCAGCAGCCCGCGTTCAGATACGCAGTATTTT. This translates into CASSPRSDTQYF.